This T cell receptor beta chain was captured in a study of T cells in Graves' hyperthyroidism and ophthalmopathy. Using RNA transcripts as the source, TCR beta CDR3 regions were amplified. The HTBI set primed first-round TCR CDR3 RT-PCR. One entry per CDR3 protein results from TCRdb running MiXCR on the multiplex PCR reads. This sample yields about 700,000 distinct CDR3 sequences, of which 13% to 15% are seen a single time; about 9.4% belongs to the top ten. This clonotype was observed at least ten times. This CDR3 comprises 16 residues. V trimming: 2 bases; J trimming: 8 bases; junction bases outside the gene matches: 12. Per germline, CDR1 SGHAT and CDR2 FQNNGV.

The sample consisted of blood. The gene calls are TRBV11-2 and TRBJ2-1; 7 nucleotides align to TRBD2. The receptor comes from a woman younger than 35 with Graves' hyperthyroidism. The CDR3: CASSLRLSGGGDEQFF. DNA for the CDR3: TGTGCCAGCAGCTTAAGATTGTCGGGAGGTGGCGATGAGCAGTTCTTC.